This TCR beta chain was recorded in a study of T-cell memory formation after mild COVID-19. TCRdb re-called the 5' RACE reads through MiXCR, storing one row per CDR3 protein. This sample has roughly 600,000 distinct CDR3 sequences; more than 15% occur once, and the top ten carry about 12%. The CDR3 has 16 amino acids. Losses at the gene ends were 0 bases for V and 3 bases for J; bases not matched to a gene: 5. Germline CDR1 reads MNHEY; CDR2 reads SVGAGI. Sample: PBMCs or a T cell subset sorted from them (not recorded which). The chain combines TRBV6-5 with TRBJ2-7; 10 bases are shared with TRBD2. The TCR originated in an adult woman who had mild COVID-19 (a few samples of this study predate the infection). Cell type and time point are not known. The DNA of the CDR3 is TGTGCCAGCAGTTACTCCGGACTAGCGGAAAACTACGAGCAGTACTTC. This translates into CASSYSGLAENYEQYF.